The rows below give T cell receptor beta chains drawn from one sample of a study of blood T cell repertoires in COVID-19. Some clones are missing from TCRdb's copy, which holds only in-frame ones; the method was immunoSEQ multiplex PCR. The sample lists about 88,000 clones, more than 85% seen once, with 1.5% to 2% in the top ten. Source material: peripheral blood. These receptors were collected from a man aged 60 to 69 with acute or convalescent COVID-19. CDR3s include the opening cysteine and the closing phenylalanine or tryptophan. A D gene is named only where the DNA matches it firmly. Size tells how often a clone was seen (once, few, many) or the class of an expanded clone, and some rows leave it out.

len,abundance,j_gene,v_gene,d_gene,CDR3nt,CDR3aa
18,NA,TRBJ2-1,TRBV19,TRBD2,TGTGCCAGTAGTATAGGGACTAGCGGGACTACGTCCTACAATGAGCAGTTCTTC,CASSIGTSGTTSYNEQFF
13,NA,TRBJ2-7,TRBV15,NA,TGTGCCACCAGCAGAGCTATCGGGTACGAGCAGTACTTC,CATSRAIGYEQYF
14,NA,TRBJ2-7,TRBV3-1/TRBV3-2,NA,TGTGCCAGCAGCCAAGAACTAGGGTCCCTCGAGCAGTACTTC,CASSQELGSLEQYF
19,NA,TRBJ2-3,TRBV7-9,TRBD2,TGTGCCAGCAGCTTAGCCCTCTCAAGCGGGAGGGCCGAAAGAGATACGCAGTATTTT,CASSLALSSGRAERDTQYF
14,NA,TRBJ2-1,TRBV3-1/TRBV3-2,NA,TGTGCCAGCAGCCAAGTAACGGGGGACAATGAGCAGTTCTTC,CASSQVTGDNEQFF
15,NA,TRBJ2-3,TRBV20-1,NA,TGCAGTGCTAGTTGGGGCCAGGAAGACACAGATACGCAGTATTTT,CSASWGQEDTDTQYF
17,NA,TRBJ1-1,TRBV5-1,TRBD1,TGCGCCAGCAGTCCGGGACAGGACTATTCGTCGTGGACTGAAGCTTTCTTT,CASSPGQDYSSWTEAFF
15,NA,TRBJ2-1,TRBV19,NA,TGTGCCAGTAGTATGGAGCGCGACCGGCCCAATGAGCAGTTCTTC,CASSMERDRPNEQFF
13,NA,TRBJ1-1,TRBV7-3,NA,TGTGCCAGCAGCTTAACCAGGAACACTGAAGCTTTCTTT,CASSLTRNTEAFF
14,NA,TRBJ1-1,TRBV18,TRBD1,TGTGCCAGCTCACCACAGGGGGCGAACACTGAAGCTTTCTTT,CASSPQGANTEAFF
15,NA,TRBJ2-3,TRBV5-1,NA,TGCGCCAGCAGCTTGACAGGGTATTTCACAGATACGCAGTATTTT,CASSLTGYFTDTQYF
18,few,TRBJ2-2,TRBV7-9,TRBD2,TGTGCCAGCAGCCTTCGGACTAGCGGGAGACCTAACACCGGGGAGCTGTTTTTT,CASSLRTSGRPNTGELFF
16,NA,TRBJ2-7,TRBV28,TRBD1,TGTGCCAGCAGTATATTGACAGGGTTCGACTCCTACGAGCAGTACTTC,CASSILTGFDSYEQYF
16,NA,TRBJ1-5,TRBV4-2,NA,TGTGCCAGCAGCCAAGATAGGCAGGTTAGCAATCAGCCCCAGCATTTT,CASSQDRQVSNQPQHF
13,few,TRBJ2-3,TRBV12-5,NA,TGTGCTAGTGGCCCCCTACTCTCAGATACGCAGTATTTT,CASGPLLSDTQYF
10,NA,TRBJ2-3,TRBV20-1,NA,TGCAGTGCCGGCGGAGATACGCAGTATTTT,CSAGGDTQYF
15,NA,TRBJ2-3,TRBV6-5,NA,TGTGCCAGCAGTCTCCGGAACAGGGCCACAGATACGCAGTATTTT,CASSLRNRATDTQYF
15,NA,TRBJ2-1,TRBV2,TRBD2,TGTGCCAGCAGTATTAGCGGGAGGGCCCACAATGAGCAGTTCTTC,CASSISGRAHNEQFF
16,NA,TRBJ2-2,TRBV24-1,NA,TGTGCCACCAGTGATGGGGACTCCACAATCACCGGGGAGCTGTTTTTT,CATSDGDSTITGELFF
14,NA,TRBJ2-2,TRBV4-2,TRBD2,TGTGCCAGTACTGGACTAGCGGGAGCCGGGGAGCTGTTTTTT,CASTGLAGAGELFF
16,NA,TRBJ1-1,TRBV27,TRBD1,TGTGCCAGCAGTTCACACCCAACAGGGGTGAACACTGAAGCTTTCTTT,CASSSHPTGVNTEAFF
14,few,TRBJ2-1,TRBV5-1,NA,TGCGCCAGCAGCCAGGAGGGAACCTACAATGAGCAGTTCTTC,CASSQEGTYNEQFF
14,NA,TRBJ2-7,TRBV28,TRBD1,TGTGCCAGCAGTTTATTTAGGGGACAGGCCACTACCCTCTTC,CASSLFRGQATTLF
14,once,TRBJ2-7,TRBV19,TRBD2,TGTGCCAGTAGTTTTAGCGGGCCTACCTACGAGCAGTACTTC,CASSFSGPTYEQYF
17,once,TRBJ2-2,TRBV7-2,NA,TGTGCCAGCAGCCCGAAGAGCCCTAGCCAAGGGACCGGGGAGCTGTTTTTT,CASSPKSPSQGTGELFF